A single sample is the source of the 28 T cell receptor beta chains below, sequenced in a study of T cell repertoires in cytomegalovirus infection (dated by TCRdb to about 2019). The intended sense of this specimen's treatment or condition label: in vitro stimulation with specific CMV peptide epitopes to enrich CMV-specific T cells. These receptors' targets are unknown. The instrument was an Illumina HiSeq 1500. TCRdb's own reprocessing of the public reads used fastp at Q25 and MiXCR and kept productive beta chains. Rows are unified per CDR3 protein, each entry keeping the most common DNA and genes. The sample has about 920,000 distinct CDR3 sequences on record, around 30% of them singletons. The top ten constitute about an eighth of the sample. This specimen was cultured CD8+ T cells from PBMCs, taken from culture after CMV antigen stimulation. Receptors originate from a human donor in good health (CMV status not recorded). Some clones in this sample may be carry-over from other donors' samples.

This clonotype was seen only a few times. The chain uses TRBV19 and TRBJ2-3; 10 bases fit TRBD2. The V segment lost 5 bases and the J segment 4 bases; nucleotides outside the gene matches: 15. Germline V CDR1 and CDR2: LNHDA, SQIVND (reference sequence). The CDR3 has 18 amino acids. The DNA of the CDR3 is TGTGCCAGTAGTCTTCCCGTTGGTAGCGGGGGGATCGCAGATACGCAGTATTTT. Amino acids: CASSLPVGSGGIADTQYF.

This clonotype was recorded a few times. The CDR3 nucleotides read TGTGCCAGCAGCTTGTTGTTGGGGGTTTACAATGAGCAGTTCTTC. Its protein product is CASSLLLGVYNEQFF. The chain couples TRBV5-5 to TRBJ2-1; either TRBD1 or TRBD2 may supply D (5 bases each). Trimming left V 1 base short and J 4 bases short, with 12 bases between. Looked up from germline, CDR1 is SGHKS and CDR2 is YYEKEE (reference sequence). There are 15 residues in the CDR3.

This clonotype was picked up many times. V gene TRBV7-6 combines with J gene TRBJ2-3, with 9 bases matching TRBD2. With 5 bases clipped from V and 5 bases from J, the junction kept 11 bases outside the gene matches. The CDR3 extends over 16 amino acids. Germline CDR1 and CDR2: SGHVS and FNYEAQ. CDR3 bases: TGTGCCAGCAGCCCATTAGCGGGGGTGAAGGAAGATACGCAGTATTTT. The encoded protein is CASSPLAGVKEDTQYF.

The chain carries TRBV6-5 and TRBJ2-7, with 8 nucleotides matching TRBD1. Germline loops: CDR1 MNHEY, CDR2 SVGAGI. V was pared by 6 bases and J by 0 bases, with 7 bases of the junction left unmatched. The CDR3 is made up of 15 amino acids. CDR3 DNA sequence: TGTGCCAGCAGGGCCGACAGGGGAAGCTCCTACGAGCAGTACGTC. It encodes CASRADRGSSYEQYV.

This chain uses TRBV27 with TRBJ2-1, with TRBD2 as a possible D gene (6 bases). Germline-derived CDR1 and CDR2 are MNHEY and SMNVEV (reference sequence). V lost 6 bases, J lost 6 bases, and 15 bases lay in between. CDR3 size: 14 residues. The CDR3 nucleotides read TGTGCCAGCAGCGGACTTACCGGGAGCAATGAGCAGTTCTTC. Protein sequence: CASSGLTGSNEQFF.

V and J are TRBV12-3 or TRBV12-4 and TRBJ2-3; D uncertain. The CDR3 length is 12 residues. The V and J ends lost 7 bases and 4 bases respectively, with 9 bases between them. CDR3 coding DNA: TGTGCCAGCACCACTGGCGCAGATACGCAGTATTTT. Protein product: CASTTGADTQYF.

The V call is TRBV6-1, the J call TRBJ2-5, with D maybe TRBD1 (6 bases). The CDR3 totals 17 residues. Germline lookup yields CDR1 MNHNS and CDR2 SASEGT. Between the trimmed V and J ends, which lost 0 bases and 5 bases, there was a span of 19 bases. CDR3 coding DNA: TGTGCCAGCAGTGAAGCGGATTTTGCAGGGGCAGGCGAGACCCAGTACTTC. Amino acids: CASSEADFAGAGETQYF.

The chain carries TRBV9 and TRBJ1-2; D remains unclear. Trimming shortened V by 3 bases and J by 4 bases, and 19 bases separated the two germline ends. Germline V CDR1 and CDR2: SGDLS, YYNGEE. The CDR3 length is 16 residues. CDR3 region: CASSAGYGSSGYGYTF. Here the CDR3 DNA reads TGTGCCAGCAGCGCCGGGTACGGAAGTAGCGGCTATGGCTACACCTTC.

The gene calls are TRBV20-1 and TRBJ2-5; 8 bases are shared with TRBD2. The CDR3 runs to 18 residues. After removal of 0 bases from V and 1 base from J, the junction contained 13 bases not matched to a gene. Germline V lookup: CDR1 DFQATT, CDR2 SNEGSKA (reference sequence). CDR3 DNA: TGCAGTGCTAGAGATTTGCGGGGCGCGGGGGGAATCCAAGAGACCCAGTACTTC. It codes for CSARDLRGAGGIQETQYF.

This clonotype was seen ten or more times. This chain joins TRBV7-2 and TRBJ2-1, with D unresolved. Germline lookup yields CDR1 SGHTA and CDR2 FQGNSA. CDR3 size: 17 residues. With 2 bases removed from V and 0 bases from J, the gap between germline ends came to 14 bases. The CDR3 coding sequence is TGTGCCAGCAGCTTATGGAAGGCCTCGAGCTCCTACAATGAGCAGTTCTTC. As protein: CASSLWKASSSYNEQFF.

This clonotype has a handful of counts. The V call is TRBV7-2, the J call TRBJ1-1, with D uncertain. V was pared by 3 bases and J by 4 bases, with 12 bases between. Per germline, CDR1 SGHTA and CDR2 FQGNSA. This CDR3 comprises 14 residues. The CDR3 spells CASSFSRAPTEAFF. As DNA, the CDR3 is TGTGCCAGCAGCTTTAGTAGGGCGCCCACTGAAGCTTTCTTT.

This clonotype was counted only a few times. V gene TRBV27 combines with J gene TRBJ1-6; D not certain. Germline CDR1 and CDR2: MNHEY and SMNVEV (reference sequence). CDR3 length: 13 residues. Trimming removed 7 bases from V and 5 bases from J, with 9 bases in between. CDR3 loop: CASTEQHNSPLHF. CDR3 DNA: TGTGCCAGCACAGAGCAGCATAATTCACCCCTCCACTTT.

J is TRBJ1-2 and V is TRBV28; D remains ambiguous. V shed 5 bases and J shed 1 base, with 14 bases lying between them. The CDR3 length is 15 residues. CDR1 and CDR2 from the germline V gene are MDHEN and SYDVKM. DNA of the CDR3: TGTGCCAGCAGTCCCCCTCTCGGAGATAACTATGGCTACACCTTC. This translates into CASSPPLGDNYGYTF.

V usage is TRBV28 and J usage is TRBJ2-7; possible D gene TRBD1, 5 bases. Germline loops: CDR1 MDHEN, CDR2 SYDVKM. The length of the CDR3 is 14 residues. In DNA form, the CDR3 reads TGTGCCAGCAGTCCCCTCTCGGAGCTGGACAACCTCGTCGTC. Translating gives CASSPLSELDNLVV.

This clonotype has only a few counts. The rearrangement joins TRBV12-3 or TRBV12-4 to TRBJ2-5; weak D call: TRBD1 (6 bases). This CDR3 is built from 14 residues. V lost 2 bases and J 5 bases, leaving 12 bases between the germline ends. The CDR3 coding sequence is TGTGCCAGCAGTTTAAAGGGGGTAGCGGAGACCCAGTACTTC. Encoded protein: CASSLKGVAETQYF.

This clonotype came up a few times. V is TRBV14 and J is TRBJ1-2; D is possibly TRBD1 (6 bases). Germline V gene sequence: CDR1 SGHDN, CDR2 FVKESK. V was shortened by 1 base and J by 5 bases, with 14 bases between the two germline ends. The CDR3 covers 15 residues. CDR3 sequence (DNA): TGTGCCAGCAGCCAAGGCTTCCAGGGGCTTTATGGCTACACCTTC. Protein sequence: CASSQGFQGLYGYTF.

This chain connects TRBV2 to TRBJ2-1; 7 bases fit TRBD2. V dropped 2 bases and J dropped 10; count of bases not matched to a gene: 17. The V gene's germline CDR1 is SNHLY and CDR2 FYNNEI. CDR3 length equals 17 residues. This CDR3 is CASSEIWSSGGIEEQFF. CDR3 DNA: TGTGCCAGCAGTGAAATCTGGTCTAGCGGAGGGATTGAAGAGCAGTTCTTC.

The rearrangement joins TRBV5-5 to TRBJ1-2, with 9 nucleotides matching TRBD1. With 3 bases clipped from V and 7 bases from J, the junction kept 10 bases outside the gene matches. CDR3 length: 15 amino acids. In germline, CDR1 is SGHKS, CDR2 YYEKEE (reference sequence). DNA of the CDR3: TGTGCCAGCAGCTACCCTGGACAGGGGCTGCGTGGCTACACCTTC. Its translation: CASSYPGQGLRGYTF.

The CDR3 protein is CAIRTGQIKNIQYF. In DNA form, the CDR3 reads TGTGCCATCCGGACAGGGCAAATTAAAAACATTCAGTACTTC. The gene calls are TRBV5-8 and TRBJ2-4; 8 bases map to TRBD1. CDR1 and CDR2 (germline): SGHTS, YDEGEE. The CDR3 loop spans 14 amino acids. V lost 9 bases to trimming and J lost 4 bases; unmatched junction nucleotides: 9.

This clonotype was seen a few times. The chain combines TRBV14 with TRBJ2-5; D uncertain. Germline V gene sequence: CDR1 SGHDN, CDR2 FVKESK. V was trimmed by 0 bases and J by 3 bases, leaving 8 bases between them. The length of the CDR3 is 14 residues. The DNA for the CDR3 is TGTGCCAGCAGCCAAGAGTGGCTGGAAGAGACCCAGTACTTC. Its protein product is CASSQEWLEETQYF. Filled out from reference TRBV14 and TRBJ2-5, the complete variable domain reads EAGVTQFPSHSVIEKGQTVTLRCDPISGHDNLYWYRRVMGKEIKFLLHFVKESKQDESGMPNNRFLAERTGGTYSTLKVQPAELEDSGVYFCASSQEWLEETQYFGPGTRLLVL.

This clonotype was counted ten times or more. The chain has TRBV7-9 and TRBJ2-1, with 7 bases that match TRBD1. The CDR3 spans 15 residues. CDR1 and CDR2 (germline): SEHNR, FQNEAQ (reference sequence). V trimming: 4 bases; J trimming: 5 bases; junction bases outside the gene matches: 8. The CDR3 region has the DNA TGTGCCAGCAGCTCAAGGCAGGGGGTGGACAATGAGCAGTTCTTC. The encoded protein is CASSSRQGVDNEQFF.

The V call is TRBV6-5, the J call TRBJ1-1, with 9 bases matching TRBD1. V trimming: 2 bases; J trimming: 11 bases; junction bases outside the gene matches: 9. Per germline, CDR1 MNHEY and CDR2 SVGAGI. This CDR3 region has 14 residues. The CDR3 region is CASSYEGQGVDAFF. In DNA, the CDR3 is TGTGCCAGCAGTTACGAGGGACAGGGAGTAGACGCTTTCTTT.

This chain uses TRBV7-2 with TRBJ2-7; 14 positions match TRBD2. The ends lost 5 bases at V and 7 bases at J; junction bases unmatched: 13. This CDR3 spans 17 amino acids. Germline V gives CDR1 SGHTA, CDR2 FQGNSA. The CDR3 protein is CASSAPGTSGGGLEQYF. The CDR3, as DNA: TGTGCCAGCAGCGCGCCCGGGACTAGCGGGGGTGGCCTGGAGCAGTACTTC.

The chain has TRBV4-3 and TRBJ2-3; 8 nucleotides match TRBD2. The germline gives CDR1 LGHNA, CDR2 YSLEER. CDR3 length: 18 amino acids. V was clipped by 0 bases and J by 4 bases; unmatched bases: 12. CDR3 nucleotides: TGCGCCAGCAGCCAAGATCGAGATACGGGGGGGCTGGCAGATACGCAGTATTTT. It is translated as CASSQDRDTGGLADTQYF.

Note on this clonotype: Possible read error: a much larger clone is one base away. This chain uses TRBV6-6 with TRBJ1-1, with 9 bases aligning to TRBD1. The CDR3 spans 15 residues. From germline, CDR1 is MNHNY and CDR2 SVGAGI (reference sequence). CDR3 DNA: TGTGCCAACAGTGGATTAAGGACAGGGGACACTGAAGCTTTCTTT. It codes for CANSGLRTGDTEAFF.

This clonotype came up many times. The chain employs TRBV7-6 and TRBJ1-4; 8 nucleotides agree with TRBD1. The germline V gene encodes CDR1 SGHVS and CDR2 FNYEAQ. CDR3 size: 17 residues. V trimming: 2 bases; J trimming: 6 bases; junction bases outside the gene matches: 11. The CDR3 sequence: CASSLWTGRISHEKLFF. The CDR3 coding sequence is TGTGCCAGCAGCTTATGGACAGGGCGTATATCTCATGAAAAACTGTTTTTT.

The CDR3 region is CATSRRGSTEAFF. The CDR3 coding sequence is TGTGCCACCAGCCGAAGGGGAAGCACTGAAGCTTTCTTT. The V gene is TRBV15, the J gene TRBJ1-1, with D tentatively TRBD1 (5 bases). This CDR3 region has 13 residues. The V gene's germline CDR1 is LNHNV and CDR2 YYDKDF (reference sequence). V lost 5 bases, J lost 4 bases, and 11 bases lay in between.

The chain joins TRBV6-1 to TRBJ1-5; TRBD1 agrees at 8 bases. V gave up 2 bases and J gave up 0 bases; unmatched junction bases: 12. The CDR3 is made up of 19 amino acids. Germline CDR1 reads MNHNS; CDR2 reads SASEGT. CDR3 amino acids: CASSEINRGYYYSNQPQHF. CDR3 DNA: TGTGCCAGCAGTGAAATTAACAGGGGGTATTATTATAGCAATCAGCCCCAGCATTTT.